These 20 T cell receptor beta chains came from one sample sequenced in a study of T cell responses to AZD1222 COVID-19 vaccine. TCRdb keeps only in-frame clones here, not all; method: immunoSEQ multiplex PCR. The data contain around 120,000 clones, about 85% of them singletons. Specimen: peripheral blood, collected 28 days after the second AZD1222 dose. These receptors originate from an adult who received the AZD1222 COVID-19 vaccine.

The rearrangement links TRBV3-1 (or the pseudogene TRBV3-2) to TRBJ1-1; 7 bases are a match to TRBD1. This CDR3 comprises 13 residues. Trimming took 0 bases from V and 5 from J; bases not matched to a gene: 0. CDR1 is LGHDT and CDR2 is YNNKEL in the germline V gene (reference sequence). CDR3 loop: CASSQEGQTEAFF. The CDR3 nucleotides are TGTGCCAGCAGCCAAGAGGGACAGACTGAAGCTTTCTTT.

Written as DNA, the CDR3 is TGTGCCAGCAGCGTAGACGGGGGCTACTACAATGAGCAGTTCTTC. This codes for CASSVDGGYYNEQFF. The V and J genes are TRBV9 and TRBJ2-1; D is possibly TRBD1 or TRBD2 (6 bases each). The germline gives CDR1 SGDLS, CDR2 YYNGEE. V was clipped by 0 bases and J by 3 bases, with 10 bases between them. The CDR3 is 15 residues long.

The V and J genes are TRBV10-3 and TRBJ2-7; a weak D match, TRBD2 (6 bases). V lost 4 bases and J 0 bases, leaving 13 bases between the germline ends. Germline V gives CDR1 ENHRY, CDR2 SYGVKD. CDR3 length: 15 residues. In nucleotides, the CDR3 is TGTGCCATCAGTGGGGGGGTGGACATCTCCTACGAGCAGTACTTC. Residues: CAISGGVDISYEQYF.

In DNA, the CDR3 is TGCGCCAGCAGGGCCGGGACTAGCGGGATGTCCTACCTTGAGACCCAGTACTTC. It encodes CASRAGTSGMSYLETQYF. This chain links TRBV5-1 with TRBJ2-5, with TRBD2 matching over 13 bases. Germline V gives CDR1 SGHRS, CDR2 YFSETQ. V was clipped by 5 bases and J by 5 bases; unmatched bases: 15. The CDR3 totals 18 residues.

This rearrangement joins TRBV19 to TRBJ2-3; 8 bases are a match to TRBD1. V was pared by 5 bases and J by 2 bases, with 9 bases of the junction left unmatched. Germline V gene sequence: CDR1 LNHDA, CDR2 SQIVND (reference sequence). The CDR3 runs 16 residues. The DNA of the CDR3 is TGTGCCAGTAGTCTGGGCCAGGGGGCTTTCACAGATACGCAGTATTTT. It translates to CASSLGQGAFTDTQYF.

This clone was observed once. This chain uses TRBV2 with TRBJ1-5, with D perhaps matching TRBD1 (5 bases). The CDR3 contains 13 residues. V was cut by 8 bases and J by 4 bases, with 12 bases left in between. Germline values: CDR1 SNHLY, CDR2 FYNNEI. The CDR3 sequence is CASVWDGNQPQHF. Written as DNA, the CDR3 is TGTGCCAGCGTTTGGGACGGAAATCAGCCCCAGCATTTT.

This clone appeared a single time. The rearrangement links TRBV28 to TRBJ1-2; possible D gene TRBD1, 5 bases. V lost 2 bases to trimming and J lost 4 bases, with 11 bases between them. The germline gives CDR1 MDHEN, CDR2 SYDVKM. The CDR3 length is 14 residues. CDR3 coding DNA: TGTGCCAGCAGTTTAAGCCAGGGTGGCTATGGCTACACCTTC. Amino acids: CASSLSQGGYGYTF.

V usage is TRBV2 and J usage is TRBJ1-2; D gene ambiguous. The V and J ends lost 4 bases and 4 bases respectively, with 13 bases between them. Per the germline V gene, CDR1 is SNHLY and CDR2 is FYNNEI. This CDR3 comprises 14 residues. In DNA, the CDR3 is TGTGCCAGCAGTGTACAAGGGCCAACCTATGGCTACACCTTC. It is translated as CASSVQGPTYGYTF.

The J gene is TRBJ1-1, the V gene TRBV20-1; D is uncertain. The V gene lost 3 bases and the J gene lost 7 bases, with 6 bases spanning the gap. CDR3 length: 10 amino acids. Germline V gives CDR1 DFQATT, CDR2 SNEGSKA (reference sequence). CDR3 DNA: TGCAGTGCTAGGGCATTTGAAGCTTTCTTT. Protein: CSARAFEAFF.

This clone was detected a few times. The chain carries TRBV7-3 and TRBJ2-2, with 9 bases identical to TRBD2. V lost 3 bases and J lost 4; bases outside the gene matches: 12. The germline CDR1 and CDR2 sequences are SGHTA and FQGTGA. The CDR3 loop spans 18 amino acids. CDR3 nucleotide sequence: TGTGCCAGCAGCTTTCCTAGCGGGGAGAAGGCGGGCACCGGGGAGCTGTTTTTT. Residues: CASSFPSGEKAGTGELFF.

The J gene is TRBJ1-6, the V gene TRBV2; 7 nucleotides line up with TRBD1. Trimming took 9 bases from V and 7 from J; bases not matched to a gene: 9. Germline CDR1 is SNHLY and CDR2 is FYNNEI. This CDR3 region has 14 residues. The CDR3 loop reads CARGGTAGNSPLHF. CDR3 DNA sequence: TGTGCCAGGGGGGGGACAGCTGGAAATTCACCCCTCCACTTT.

Here the CDR3 DNA reads TGTGCCAGCAGCTCCCAGGGAGGGTTGGAAGCTTTCTTT. This sequence encodes CASSSQGGLEAFF. V usage is TRBV7-3 and J usage is TRBJ1-1, with TRBD1 as a possible D gene (5 bases). Germline CDR1 reads SGHTA; CDR2 reads FQGTGA. The CDR3 consists of 13 residues. Trimming left V 4 bases short and J 8 bases short, with 14 bases between.

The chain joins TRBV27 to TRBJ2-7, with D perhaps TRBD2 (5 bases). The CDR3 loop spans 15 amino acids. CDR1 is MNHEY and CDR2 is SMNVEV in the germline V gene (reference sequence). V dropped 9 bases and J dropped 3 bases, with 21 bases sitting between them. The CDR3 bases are TGTGCCAGTTCCTCCCCCACTAGATGGCGCTACGAGCAGTACTTC. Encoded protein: CASSSPTRWRYEQYF.

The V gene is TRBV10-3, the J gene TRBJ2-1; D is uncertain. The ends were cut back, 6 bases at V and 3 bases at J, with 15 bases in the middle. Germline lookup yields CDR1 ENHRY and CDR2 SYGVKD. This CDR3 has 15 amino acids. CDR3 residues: CAIRGTPSRYNEQFF. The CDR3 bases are TGTGCCATCAGGGGTACACCATCACGCTACAATGAGCAGTTCTTC.

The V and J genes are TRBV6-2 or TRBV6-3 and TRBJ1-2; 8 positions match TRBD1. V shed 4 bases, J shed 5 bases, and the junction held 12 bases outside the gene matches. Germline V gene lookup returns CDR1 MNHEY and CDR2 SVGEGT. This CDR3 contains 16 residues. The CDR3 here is CASSSPSGQAAYGYTF. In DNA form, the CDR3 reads TGTGCCAGCAGTTCTCCGTCGGGACAGGCTGCGTATGGCTACACCTTC.

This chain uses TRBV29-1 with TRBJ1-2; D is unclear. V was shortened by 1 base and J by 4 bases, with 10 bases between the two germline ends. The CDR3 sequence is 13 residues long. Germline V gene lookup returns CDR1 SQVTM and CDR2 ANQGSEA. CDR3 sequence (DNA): TGCAGCGTTGAAGGTCGCGGGGTCTATGGCTACACCTTC. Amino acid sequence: CSVEGRGVYGYTF.

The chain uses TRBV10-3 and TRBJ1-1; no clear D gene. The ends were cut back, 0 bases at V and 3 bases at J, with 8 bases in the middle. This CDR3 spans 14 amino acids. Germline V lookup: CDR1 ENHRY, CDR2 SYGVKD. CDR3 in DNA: TGTGCCATCAGTGAGTCTAACCTGTACACTGAAGCTTTCTTT. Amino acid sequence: CAISESNLYTEAFF.

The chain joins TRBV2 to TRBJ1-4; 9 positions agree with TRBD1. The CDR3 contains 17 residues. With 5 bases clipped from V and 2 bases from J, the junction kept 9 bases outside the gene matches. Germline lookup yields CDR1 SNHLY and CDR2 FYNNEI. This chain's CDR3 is CASSRDRGGPTNEKLFF. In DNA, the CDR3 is TGTGCCAGCAGTCGAGACAGGGGGGGTCCTACTAATGAAAAACTGTTTTTT.

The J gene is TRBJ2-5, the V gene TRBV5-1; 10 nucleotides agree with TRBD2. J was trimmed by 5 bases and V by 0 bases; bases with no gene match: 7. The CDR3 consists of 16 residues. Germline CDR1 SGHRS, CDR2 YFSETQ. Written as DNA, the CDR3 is TGCGCCAGCAGCTTGGATACTAGCGGGACGTTCGAGACCCAGTACTTC. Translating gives CASSLDTSGTFETQYF.

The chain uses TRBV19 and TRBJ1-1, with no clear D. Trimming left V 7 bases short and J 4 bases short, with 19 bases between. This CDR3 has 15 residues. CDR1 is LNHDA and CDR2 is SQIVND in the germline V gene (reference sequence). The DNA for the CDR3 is TGTGCCAGTACTTCCTACGGGGAAGCCCCCACTGAAGCTTTCTTT. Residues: CASTSYGEAPTEAFF. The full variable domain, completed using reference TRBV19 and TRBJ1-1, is DGGITQSPKYLFRKEGQNVTLSCEQNLNHDAMYWYRQDPGQGLRLIYYSQIVNDFQKGDIAEGYSVSREKKESFPLTVTSAQKNPTAFYLCASTSYGEAPTEAFFGQGTRLTVV.